The 27 T cell receptor beta chains below were found in one sample sequenced in a study of T cell repertoires in cytomegalovirus infection. MiXCR, run by TCRdb on the reads, gives a single entry per CDR3 protein. The repertoire consists of about 770,000 distinct CDR3 sequences, with about 27% occurring once and the leading ten covering about an eighth. These receptors' targets are unknown. Material: cultured CD8+ T cells from PBMCs, obtained from culture after CMV antigen stimulation. Receptors were obtained from a human donor in good health (CMV status not recorded). Some clones in this sample may be carry-over from other donors' samples.

There are a few counts of this clonotype. V is TRBV4-1 and J is TRBJ2-7; a possible D gene is TRBD1 (5 bases). Germline CDR1 is MGHRA and CDR2 is YSYEKL. V lost 0 bases and J 4 bases, leaving 16 bases between the germline ends. This CDR3 spans 16 amino acids. The CDR3 nucleotides are TGCGCCAGCAGCCAAGATGAAGAGGAAAAGGGGTACGAGCAGTACTTC. It translates to CASSQDEEEKGYEQYF.

This clonotype came up many times. The rearrangement uses TRBV6-5 and TRBJ1-5, with D perhaps matching TRBD1 (6 bases). V lost 2 bases and J lost 3, with 8 bases in between. The CDR3 extends over 14 amino acids. Germline loops: CDR1 MNHEY, CDR2 SVGAGI. The CDR3 bases are TGTGCCAGCAGTTACGGGGGCCACAATCAGCCCCAGCATTTT. Translation gives CASSYGGHNQPQHF.

This clonotype was seen a few times. This chain connects TRBV7-6 to TRBJ2-7; TRBD1 matches 8 bases. CDR1 is SGHVS and CDR2 is FNYEAQ in the germline V gene. The CDR3 sequence is 15 residues long. Trimming at V came to 4 bases and at J to 0 bases, leaving 5 bases not matched to a gene. CDR3 protein: CASSSRDRNSYEQYF. CDR3 in DNA: TGTGCCAGCAGCTCCCGGGACAGGAACTCCTACGAGCAGTACTTC.

The chain couples TRBV6-6 to TRBJ2-2, with TRBD1 as a possible D gene (5 bases). CDR3 size: 16 residues. The V end was cut by 0 bases, the J end by 1 base, with 9 bases between. Germline lookup yields CDR1 MNHNY and CDR2 SVGAGI (reference sequence). CDR3 sequence (DNA): TGTGCCAGCAGTTACTCCACAGGATGGAACACCGGGGAGCTGTTTTTT. Translation: CASSYSTGWNTGELFF.

This rearrangement joins TRBV7-4 to TRBJ1-4; possibly TRBD1 for D (5 bases). Germline CDR1 and CDR2: SGHVT and SQSDAQ. This CDR3 has 12 residues. V was pared by 8 bases and J by 7 bases, with 11 bases between. DNA for the CDR3: TGTGCCAGCGGGGACGCTGGTGAAAAACTGTTTTTT. Encoded protein: CASGDAGEKLFF.

This clonotype was detected ten times or more. The rearrangement joins TRBV7-8 to TRBJ1-5; D call uncertain. This CDR3 is 18 amino acids long. Germline V gene data show CDR1 as SGHVS and CDR2 as FQNEAQ. Trimming removed 4 bases at V and 0 bases at J, with 19 bases between. This chain's CDR3 is CASSSRTPDPYSNQPQHF. Here the CDR3 DNA reads TGTGCCAGCAGCTCCAGGACTCCCGATCCGTATAGCAATCAGCCCCAGCATTTT.

The J gene is TRBJ2-1, the V gene TRBV4-3; 12 bases match TRBD2. With 0 bases clipped from V and 5 bases from J, the junction kept 8 bases outside the gene matches. Germline V gene data show CDR1 as LGHNA and CDR2 as YSLEER. The CDR3 spans 18 residues. The CDR3 sequence is CASSQEYKGLAGHNEQFF. Here the CDR3 DNA reads TGCGCCAGCAGCCAAGAATACAAAGGACTAGCGGGGCACAATGAGCAGTTCTTC.

Only a few counts were recorded for this clonotype. The chain links TRBV10-3 to TRBJ2-7; 7 bases line up with TRBD1. Germline V gives CDR1 ENHRY, CDR2 SYGVKD. This CDR3 is 13 amino acids long. V shed 4 bases, J shed 8 bases, and the junction held 8 bases outside the gene matches. CDR3 sequence reads: CAISVDRVGKQYV. DNA of the CDR3: TGTGCCATCAGTGTAGACAGGGTTGGCAAGCAGTACGTC.

Only a few counts were recorded for this clonotype. This chain links TRBV4-1 with TRBJ2-1; possibly TRBD1 or TRBD2 for D (5 bases each). The CDR3 is made up of 17 amino acids. V lost 0 bases, J lost 2 bases, and 14 bases lay in between. Germline V lookup: CDR1 MGHRA, CDR2 YSYEKL. CDR3 region: CASSQEGVRIAYNEQFF. In DNA, the CDR3 is TGCGCCAGCAGCCAAGAGGGGGTGCGGATAGCCTACAATGAGCAGTTCTTC.

Only a few counts were recorded for this clonotype. The CDR3 loop reads CASSPGSAYQPQHF. The CDR3 region has the DNA TGTGCCAGCAGTCCTGGGTCCGCATATCAGCCCCAGCATTTT. The chain uses TRBV12-3 or TRBV12-4 and TRBJ1-5; no clear D gene. The V gene lost 5 bases and the J gene lost 5 bases, with 13 bases spanning the gap. The CDR3 loop spans 14 amino acids.

This clonotype turned up a few times. The chain couples TRBV28 to TRBJ2-7; D is unresolved. The V and J ends lost 5 bases and 3 bases respectively, with 11 bases between them. CDR1 is MDHEN and CDR2 is SYDVKM in the germline V gene. The CDR3 totals 13 residues. CDR3 amino acids: CASSPTISYEQYV. DNA of the CDR3: TGTGCCAGCAGTCCTACCATTAGCTACGAGCAGTACGTC.

This clonotype was recorded many times. J is TRBJ2-5 and V is TRBV7-9; 10 bases agree with TRBD2. The CDR3 contains 15 residues. Per germline, CDR1 SEHNR and CDR2 FQNEAQ (reference sequence). The junction had 6 bases not matched to a gene; V was cut back by 3 bases and J by 5 bases. The CDR3 DNA reads as TGTGCCAGCAGCTTGGCTAGCGGGGGTTTGGAGACCCAGTACTTC. It specifies CASSLASGGLETQYF.

This clonotype was recorded once. A read error is possible here, since a much larger clone lies one base away. The J gene is TRBJ2-3, the V gene TRBV7-6; D gene ambiguous. Germline CDR1 reads SGHVS; CDR2 reads FNYEAQ. The CDR3 totals 13 residues. CDR3 loop: CASSFEPTDSQYF. The CDR3 DNA sequence: TGTGCCAGCAGCTTTGAGCCCACAGATTCGCAGTATTTT. The whole variable domain, remainder taken from reference TRBV7-6 and TRBJ2-3, is GAGVSQSPRYKVTKRGQDVALRCDPISGHVSLYWYRQALGQGPEFLTYFNYEAQQDKSGLPNDRFSAERPEGSISTLTIQRTEQRDSAMYRCASSFEPTDSQYFGPGTRLTVL.

The genes are TRBV5-5 and TRBJ2-7, with D perhaps given as TRBD1 or TRBD2 (5 bases each). V was shortened by 4 bases and J by 2 bases, with 13 bases between the two germline ends. The CDR3 length is 14 residues. The germline V gene encodes CDR1 SGHKS and CDR2 YYEKEE (reference sequence). CDR3 sequence (DNA): TGTGCCAGCAGCCTATGGGACCGAGCCTACGAGCAGTACTTC. Protein sequence: CASSLWDRAYEQYF.

This clonotype was observed a handful of times. The gene calls are TRBV4-1 and TRBJ2-1; D gene ambiguous. Trimming took 6 bases from V and 5 from J, leaving 14 bases between them. Germline CDR1 and CDR2: MGHRA and YSYEKL. CDR3 size: 14 residues. CDR3 sequence (DNA): TGCGCCAGCAGGCTACCGGGCCCCGACAATGAGCAGTTCTTC. Its translation: CASRLPGPDNEQFF.

The chain links TRBV13 to TRBJ1-4; a possible D gene is TRBD1 (5 bases). The CDR3 totals 14 residues. V was clipped by 4 bases and J by 5 bases, with 11 bases between them. Germline CDR1 reads PRHDT; CDR2 reads FYEKMQ (reference sequence). CDR3 DNA: TGTGCCAGCAGCTGGGGGACGGGGAATGAAAAACTGTTTTTT. Its translation is CASSWGTGNEKLFF.

This chain links TRBV7-9 with TRBJ2-3; D gene ambiguous. Deletions cut 5 bases from V and 0 bases from J, with 9 bases between. Germline V gene data show CDR1 as SEHNR and CDR2 as FQNEAQ (reference sequence). The CDR3 covers 14 residues. Here the CDR3 DNA reads TGTGCCAGCAGCCGCGAGCGCAGCACAGATACGCAGTATTTT. Its protein is CASSRERSTDTQYF.

The genes are TRBV12-3 or TRBV12-4 and TRBJ2-1; maybe TRBD2 (7 bases). The CDR3 totals 16 residues. V lost 1 base and J lost 7, with 17 bases in between. CDR3 sequence (DNA): TGTGCCAGCAGTTTAGGAGGGGGGGCCTGGAGGAATGAGCAGTTCTTC. It encodes CASSLGGGAWRNEQFF.

The chain carries TRBV27 and TRBJ1-1; 8 nucleotides match TRBD1. The CDR3 is 16 amino acids. The V segment lost 9 bases and the J segment 5 bases; nucleotides outside the gene matches: 17. Germline CDR1 reads MNHEY; CDR2 reads SMNVEV (reference sequence). Here the CDR3 reads CASAVTGALMGTEAFF. DNA for the CDR3: TGTGCCAGTGCGGTGACAGGGGCCCTGATGGGGACTGAAGCTTTCTTT.

The V gene is TRBV4-2, the J gene TRBJ2-1, with 7 positions matching TRBD1. This CDR3 has 12 amino acids. V lost 8 bases and J lost 7; bases outside the gene matches: 5. The germline gives CDR1 LGHNA, CDR2 YNFKEQ. CDR3 DNA sequence: TGTGCCAGCTTGGGGACAGAGAATGAGCAGTTCTTC. It is translated as CASLGTENEQFF.

The CDR3 spells CASSLLVRTGNEKLFF. The CDR3 DNA reads as TGTGCCAGCAGCTTATTGGTCCGGACAGGGAATGAAAAACTGTTTTTT. The V call is TRBV7-6, the J call TRBJ1-4; 8 positions agree with TRBD1. This CDR3 region has 16 residues. V was clipped by 2 bases and J by 5 bases; unmatched bases: 7. Germline lookup yields CDR1 SGHVS and CDR2 FNYEAQ.

This clonotype was counted ten times or more. The J gene is TRBJ1-1, the V gene TRBV12-3 or TRBV12-4; no clear D gene. The CDR3 spans 15 residues. V was clipped by 1 base and J by 0 bases, with 9 bases between them. This chain's CDR3 is CASSLVGQLNTEAFF. DNA of the CDR3: TGTGCCAGCAGTTTAGTAGGGCAGCTGAACACTGAAGCTTTCTTT.

This clonotype was observed a handful of times. This chain uses TRBV5-4 with TRBJ1-2; the D gene is possibly TRBD1 (6 bases). Between the trimmed V and J ends, which lost 4 bases and 9 bases, there was a span of 25 bases. Germline V gives CDR1 SGHNT, CDR2 YYREEE (reference sequence). This CDR3 comprises 16 residues. The CDR3 DNA follows: TGTGCCAGCAGCCGAGGAAGTACAGGGTTGAAAATTAGCTACACCTTC. This codes for CASSRGSTGLKISYTF.

Written as DNA, the CDR3 is TGTGCCAGCAGTGGCAGGACTTCCGACGAAGCTTTCTTT. This codes for CASSGRTSDEAFF. The V gene is TRBV2, the J gene TRBJ1-1, with unresolved D. The length of the CDR3 is 13 residues. V was trimmed by 4 bases and J by 8 bases, leaving 14 bases between them. Germline values: CDR1 SNHLY, CDR2 FYNNEI.

The chain joins TRBV3-1 to TRBJ2-1; no definite D call. CDR3 length: 15 residues. Germline CDR1 and CDR2: LGHDT and YNNKEL (reference sequence). Trimming took 4 bases from V and 1 from J, leaving 11 bases between them. The CDR3 DNA reads TGTGCCAGCAGCCCCGTAAGTGGATCCTACAATGAGCAGTTCTTC. The encoded protein is CASSPVSGSYNEQFF.

The gene calls are TRBV4-1 and TRBJ2-3; the match to TRBD2 covers 8 bases. Losses at the gene ends were 2 bases for V and 4 bases for J; bases not matched to a gene: 11. CDR3 length: 17 amino acids. Germline CDR1 MGHRA, CDR2 YSYEKL. CDR3 loop: CASSQPPGLVLADTQYF. CDR3 in DNA: TGCGCCAGCAGCCAACCCCCGGGACTAGTGTTAGCAGATACGCAGTATTTT.

This clonotype was observed at least ten times. This chain connects TRBV7-9 to TRBJ2-7; possibly TRBD1 or TRBD2 for D (5 bases each). CDR1 is SEHNR, CDR2 FQNEAQ, per germline (reference sequence). V was shortened by 5 bases and J by 6 bases, with 11 bases between the two germline ends. The CDR3 has 12 residues. CDR3 DNA sequence: TGTGCCAGCAGCCTCCGGGGCACCGAGCAGTACTTC. Amino acids: CASSLRGTEQYF.